Below are 26 T cell receptor beta chains sequenced from a single sample in a study of radiation and T cells in renal cell carcinoma. Method: immunoSEQ multiplex PCR; TCRdb's copy keeps in-frame clones and lacks some. The sample includes some 150,000 clones, roughly 83% seen only once; the top ten take 20% to 25%. Time point meaning: baseline pretreatment blood. The treatment was: 15 Gy SBRT to primary tumor, nephrectomy 4 weeks later. The input for sequencing was blood, taken from a patient whose treatment included radiotherapy and nephrectomy. These receptors all come from a woman aged 45-60 years with renal cell carcinoma.

The V call is TRBV30, the J call TRBJ2-3, with 9 nucleotides matching TRBD2. CDR1 GTSNPN and CDR2 SVGIG come from the germline V gene (reference sequence). Trimming cost V 1 base and J 2 bases; bases outside gene matches: 7. The CDR3 runs 16 residues. Here the CDR3 DNA reads TGTGCCTGGAGTGATCCGGGACTAGCTTACACAGATACGCAGTATTTT. Encoded protein: CAWSDPGLAYTDTQYF.

The rearrangement uses TRBV19 and TRBJ2-3; no reliable D call. Germline V gene lookup returns CDR1 LNHDA and CDR2 SQIVND (reference sequence). With 6 bases removed from V and 6 bases from J, the gap between germline ends came to 13 bases. The CDR3 covers 13 residues. CDR3 sequence: CASSTNRVDTQYF. The CDR3 DNA sequence: TGTGCCAGTAGCACAAACCGGGTGGATACGCAGTATTTT.

This clone was observed a handful of times. The chain carries TRBV5-1 and TRBJ2-7; 9 bases are shared with TRBD1. The trim removed 0 bases at V and 7 bases at J, leaving 11 bases unmatched. The CDR3 consists of 16 residues. In germline, CDR1 is SGHRS, CDR2 YFSETQ. The CDR3 DNA is TGCGCCAGCAGCTTGGCCGGGGACAGGGCTTCGAGGGAGCAGTACTTC. Amino acids: CASSLAGDRASREQYF.

The CDR3 reads CASSYQGDGYTF. In DNA, the CDR3 is TGTGCCAGCAGCTACCAGGGCGATGGCTACACCTTC. The chain couples TRBV25-1 to TRBJ1-2; tentatively, D is TRBD1 (5 bases). The germline V gene has CDR1 MGHDK and CDR2 SYGVNS. Trimming took 6 bases from V and 6 from J, leaving 11 bases between them. The CDR3 totals 12 residues.

The gene calls are TRBV7-9 and TRBJ1-2; perhaps TRBD1 as D (5 bases). The CDR3 loop spans 15 amino acids. Trimming removed 4 bases at V and 8 bases at J, with 20 bases between. CDR1 is SEHNR and CDR2 is FQNEAQ in the germline V gene (reference sequence). CDR3: CASSSLQVPVGGYTF. In nucleotides, the CDR3 is TGTGCCAGCAGCTCCCTACAGGTCCCAGTAGGCGGCTACACCTTC.

V is TRBV7-6 and J is TRBJ1-2; 9 nucleotides agree with TRBD1. Germline V CDR1 and CDR2: SGHVS, FNYEAQ. CDR3 size: 14 residues. J was trimmed by 7 bases and V by 6 bases; bases with no gene match: 9. CDR3 DNA: TGTGCCAGCAGACCCGCAGGACAGGGGTCTGGCTACACCTTC. Its translation: CASRPAGQGSGYTF.

The rearrangement links TRBV7-2 to TRBJ1-1, with D possibly being TRBD1 (5 bases). The CDR3 has 14 residues. Germline V gene sequence: CDR1 SGHTA, CDR2 FQGNSA. The ends were cut back, 3 bases at V and 5 bases at J, with 13 bases in the middle. CDR3 nucleotide sequence: TGTGCCAGCAGCTTCCTCGGGGGGGATACTGAAGCTTTCTTT. Its protein is CASSFLGGDTEAFF.

This chain links TRBV6-5 with TRBJ1-5, with 11 bases identical to TRBD1. The CDR3 is 14 residues long. The V gene end was trimmed by 6 bases and the J gene end by 2 bases; junction bases not matched to a gene: 0. CDR1 MNHEY and CDR2 SVGAGI come from the germline V gene. The CDR3 sequence: CASRGQGGNQPQHF. CDR3 DNA sequence: TGTGCCAGCAGGGGACAGGGGGGCAATCAGCCCCAGCATTTT.

The chain employs TRBV7-2 and TRBJ2-1; D gene uncertain. This CDR3 has 14 amino acids. Germline CDR1 reads SGHTA; CDR2 reads FQGNSA. Deletions cut 1 base from V and 5 bases from J, with 9 bases between. The CDR3 spells CASSLETGHNEQFF. The CDR3 nucleotides are TGTGCCAGCAGCTTAGAGACCGGCCACAATGAGCAGTTCTTC.

The chain employs TRBV28 and TRBJ1-2, with D possibly being TRBD1 (5 bases). The V and J ends lost 5 bases and 4 bases respectively, with 17 bases between them. The germline V gene encodes CDR1 MDHEN and CDR2 SYDVKM. The CDR3 totals 15 residues. This CDR3 is CASSPRQGRRYGYTF. Here the CDR3 DNA reads TGTGCCAGCAGTCCCCGGCAGGGTCGTCGCTATGGCTACACCTTC.

The chain recombines TRBV5-1 with TRBJ1-1; D is unclear. V lost 0 bases and J lost 3, with 3 bases in between. Germline CDR1 and CDR2: SGHRS and YFSETQ. The CDR3 consists of 12 residues. CDR3 in amino acids: CASSLGYTEAFF. The DNA of the CDR3 is TGCGCCAGCAGCTTGGGGTACACTGAAGCTTTCTTT. Complete variable domain (other parts from reference TRBV5-1 and TRBJ1-1): KAGVTQTPRYLIKTRGQQVTLSCSPISGHRSVSWYQQTPGQGLQFLFEYFSETQRNKGNFPGRFSGRQFSNSRSEMNVSTLELGDSALYLCASSLGYTEAFFGQGTRLTVV.

The CDR3 DNA is TGTGCCTGGACTCGAAGGGACAGAGAAGCTTTCTTT. As protein: CAWTRRDREAFF. The V and J genes are TRBV30 and TRBJ1-1; TRBD1 matches at 7 bases. Germline-derived CDR1 and CDR2 are GTSNPN and SVGIG (reference sequence). J was trimmed by 8 bases and V by 4 bases; bases with no gene match: 7. CDR3 length: 12 residues. The full variable domain, its missing parts supplied by reference TRBV30 and TRBJ1-1, is SQTIHQWPATLVQPVGSPLSLECTVEGTSNPNLYWYRQAAGRGLQLLFYSVGIGQISSEVPQNLSASRPQDRQFILSSKKLLLSDSGFYLCAWTRRDREAFFGQGTRLTVV.

This chain joins TRBV9 and TRBJ1-2; maybe TRBD1 (5 bases). Germline V CDR1 and CDR2: SGDLS, YYNGEE. Trimming shortened V by 7 bases and J by 7 bases, and 11 bases separated the two germline ends. This CDR3 region has 11 residues. The CDR3 is CASGALGGYTF. CDR3 coding DNA: TGTGCCAGCGGGGCTTTAGGTGGCTACACCTTC.

The chain uses TRBV14 and TRBJ2-1, with 11 bases that match TRBD2. Germline CDR1 SGHDN, CDR2 FVKESK. Trimming took 4 bases from V and 6 from J; bases not matched to a gene: 8. CDR3 size: 16 residues. The CDR3 DNA follows: TGTGCCAGCAGCCTACTTAGCGGGAGGGGAACCAATGAGCAGTTCTTC. This sequence encodes CASSLLSGRGTNEQFF.

This clone was counted a few times. The genes are TRBV13 and TRBJ2-5; no firm D call. The CDR3 length is 11 residues. With 1 base removed from V and 4 bases from J, the gap between germline ends came to 1 base. Looked up from germline, CDR1 is PRHDT and CDR2 is FYEKMQ (reference sequence). In DNA, the CDR3 is TGTGCCAGCAGCTTAGCAGAGACCCAGTACTTC. Residues: CASSLAETQYF.

This sequence joins TRBV10-1 and TRBJ2-1; TRBD2 might be the D (5 bases). The germline V gene has CDR1 WNHNN and CDR2 SYGVQD (reference sequence). V lost 4 bases and J 2 bases, leaving 9 bases between the germline ends. This CDR3 has 14 amino acids. The CDR3 nucleotides read TGCGCCAGCAGTGGCAGCGGCCCCTACAATGAGCAGTTCTTC. It yields the protein CASSGSGPYNEQFF.

The rearrangement uses TRBV19 and TRBJ2-3; D may be TRBD2 (5 bases). V was cut by 1 base and J by 3 bases, with 14 bases left in between. CDR1 LNHDA and CDR2 SQIVND come from the germline V gene (reference sequence). This CDR3 region has 16 residues. The CDR3 spells CASSIGFWTGTDTQYF. The CDR3 DNA is TGTGCCAGTAGTATAGGGTTTTGGACTGGGACAGATACGCAGTATTTT. Full variable domain (rest looked up from reference TRBV19 and TRBJ2-3): DGGITQSPKYLFRKEGQNVTLSCEQNLNHDAMYWYRQDPGQGLRLIYYSQIVNDFQKGDIAEGYSVSREKKESFPLTVTSAQKNPTAFYLCASSIGFWTGTDTQYFGPGTRLTVL.

The chain couples TRBV6-5 to TRBJ1-5, with D possibly matching TRBD1 (6 bases). V was clipped by 2 bases and J by 10 bases, with 9 bases between them. CDR1 MNHEY and CDR2 SVGAGI come from the germline V gene. The length of the CDR3 is 12 residues. In DNA, the CDR3 is TGTGCCAGCAGTTACGTACAGGGTCCCCAGCATTTT. Amino acid sequence: CASSYVQGPQHF.

The V gene is TRBV15, the J gene TRBJ2-7; no firm D call. The V and J ends lost 0 bases and 1 base respectively, with 10 bases between them. Germline V gene lookup returns CDR1 LNHNV and CDR2 YYDKDF (reference sequence). The CDR3 consists of 15 residues. The CDR3 DNA is TGTGCCACCAGCAGAGATCTCGAAAAATCCTACGAGCAGTACTTC. It codes for CATSRDLEKSYEQYF.

The chain recombines TRBV9 with TRBJ2-5; D ambiguous. Trimming stripped 0 bases from V and 3 bases from J, with 12 bases between. The CDR3 covers 15 residues. Germline CDR1 reads SGDLS; CDR2 reads YYNGEE. For the CDR3, the DNA is TGTGCCAGCAGCGTAGGGGAACGCTACGAAGAGACCCAGTACTTC. Encoded protein: CASSVGERYEETQYF.

This rearrangement joins TRBV20-1 to TRBJ1-2, with TRBD1 identical over 7 bases. This CDR3 region has 11 residues. The V and J ends lost 8 bases and 5 bases, in that order; junction bases with no gene match: 5. Germline assignment: CDR1 DFQATT and CDR2 SNEGSKA (reference sequence). The CDR3 sequence: CSPIRGYGYTF. CDR3 in DNA: TGCAGTCCAATCAGGGGGTATGGCTACACCTTC.

V is TRBV15 and J is TRBJ2-3, with TRBD1 as a possible D gene (5 bases). The CDR3 is made up of 13 amino acids. Trimming shortened V by 3 bases and J by 4 bases, and 8 bases separated the two germline ends. Germline lookup yields CDR1 LNHNV and CDR2 YYDKDF (reference sequence). Here the CDR3 DNA reads TGTGCCACCAGCAGGTCAGGGTCAGATACGCAGTATTTT. It codes for CATSRSGSDTQYF.

J is TRBJ1-5 and V is TRBV11-2; no firm D call. The CDR3 is made up of 13 amino acids. V was trimmed by 1 base and J by 4 bases, leaving 5 bases between them. Per germline, CDR1 SGHAT and CDR2 FQNNGV. CDR3 in amino acids: CASSLVGNQPQHF. CDR3 nucleotides: TGTGCCAGCAGCTTAGTGGGTAATCAGCCCCAGCATTTT.

This chain uses TRBV11-1 with TRBJ2-7; 7 bases match TRBD1. The CDR3 runs 16 residues. Trimming removed 1 base from V and 6 bases from J; junction bases left unmatched: 12. Germline lookup yields CDR1 SGHAT and CDR2 FQDESV (reference sequence). CDR3 sequence reads: CASSLEGATAVGEQYF. The CDR3 nucleotides are TGTGCCAGCAGCTTAGAGGGGGCGACAGCTGTGGGCGAGCAGTACTTC.

This chain uses TRBV2 with TRBJ1-1; no clear D. Trimming pared 4 bases from V and 0 bases from J, leaving 9 bases between. The CDR3 length is 14 residues. The germline CDR1 and CDR2 sequences are SNHLY and FYNNEI. The CDR3 nucleotides read TGTGCCAGCAGTGCCCGGACGGTGAACACTGAAGCTTTCTTT. This gives the protein CASSARTVNTEAFF.

This clone came up once. The V gene is TRBV10-1, the J gene TRBJ2-2, with 7 bases fitting TRBD1. There are 17 residues in the CDR3. Germline values: CDR1 WNHNN, CDR2 SYGVQD (reference sequence). V lost 5 bases, J lost 5 bases, and 14 bases stayed unmatched. CDR3 DNA sequence: TGCGCCAGCAGTCGAGTCTGGAGACAGGGAGAAACCGGGGAGCTGTTTTTT. This translates into CASSRVWRQGETGELFF.